The 23 T cell receptor beta chains given below trace back to one sample, sequenced in a study of T cells in Graves' hyperthyroidism and ophthalmopathy (dated by TCRdb to the late 2010s). Receptors were amplified or captured by multiplex PCR. These reads were obtained on an Illumina HiSeq 2000. The TCR beta CDR3 regions were amplified from the RNA transcripts. A first-round RT-PCR of the TCR CDR3 used the HTBI primer set with the Qiagen OneStep RT-PCR kit. TCRdb reran the public reads through fastp at Q25 and MiXCR, keeping productive beta chains. Each record represents a unique CDR3 protein, reported with the most common genes and DNA among its rows. The sample table lists fewer than 850,000 distinct CDR3 sequences, roughly 17% of them with a count of one. The biggest ten clones account for roughly a sixth of the sample. Material for sequencing was blood. These receptor sequences come from a man in his forties or fifties with Graves' hyperthyroidism.

This clonotype was picked up a small number of times. This chain joins TRBV5-1 and TRBJ2-1; 13 bases align to TRBD2. Germline V lookup: CDR1 SGHRS, CDR2 YFSETQ. This CDR3 contains 18 residues. The V and J ends lost 6 bases and 2 bases, in that order; junction bases with no gene match: 11. In DNA, the CDR3 is TGCGCCAGCAATCCGGGACAGGGACTAGCGGGAACCTACAATGAGCAGTTCTTC. Translation gives CASNPGQGLAGTYNEQFF.

This clonotype came up many times. The gene calls are TRBV28 and TRBJ2-3; TRBD1 is a possible D gene (6 bases). This CDR3 has 15 residues. Trimming stripped 6 bases from V and 0 bases from J, with 13 bases between. The germline V gene encodes CDR1 MDHEN and CDR2 SYDVKM. The CDR3: CASSLWQGSTDTQYF. As DNA, the CDR3 is TGTGCCAGCAGCTTGTGGCAGGGGAGCACAGATACGCAGTATTTT.

There are many counts of this clonotype. The gene calls are TRBV27 and TRBJ2-7; 9 bases are shared with TRBD1. The CDR3 is 15 amino acids. Germline trimming cut 7 bases from V and 4 bases from J; bases unmatched to any gene: 11. From germline, CDR1 is MNHEY and CDR2 SMNVEV (reference sequence). The CDR3 coding sequence is TGTGCCAGCACTATGGCGGGACAGGGTGGGTACGAGCAGTACTTC. This translates into CASTMAGQGGYEQYF.

This clonotype was counted a few times. This chain connects TRBV19 to TRBJ2-1, with D maybe TRBD1 (6 bases). CDR1 LNHDA and CDR2 SQIVND come from the germline V gene (reference sequence). CDR3 length: 13 amino acids. The germline V and J ends were trimmed by 6 bases and 4 bases, with 10 bases remaining between them. CDR3 DNA: TGTGCCAGTAGCAACAGGGTGTACAATGAGCAGTTCTTC. Amino acids: CASSNRVYNEQFF.

This clonotype was recorded at least ten times. The V call is TRBV2, the J call TRBJ1-5; 7 bases agree with TRBD1. The CDR3 is made up of 14 amino acids. The V gene's germline CDR1 is SNHLY and CDR2 FYNNEI. V lost 7 bases, J lost 7 bases, and 10 bases stayed unmatched. The DNA for the CDR3 is TGTGCCAGCAACAGAGGAACAGGGGAACAGCCCCAGCATTTT. Amino acids: CASNRGTGEQPQHF.

This chain links TRBV27 with TRBJ2-1; 13 nucleotides agree with TRBD2. Trimming removed 5 bases from V and 8 bases from J; junction bases left unmatched: 9. This CDR3 contains 16 residues. Germline assignment: CDR1 MNHEY and CDR2 SMNVEV (reference sequence). CDR3 DNA sequence: TGTGCCAGCAGTAAACCCGGGACTAGCGGGATATATGAGCAGTTCTTC. This translates into CASSKPGTSGIYEQFF.

The sample holds a few counts of this clonotype. The gene calls are TRBV20-1 and TRBJ1-6; D is perhaps TRBD1 (5 bases). This CDR3 is built from 14 residues. CDR1 DFQATT and CDR2 SNEGSKA come from the germline V gene (reference sequence). The ends were cut back, 3 bases at V and 6 bases at J, with 12 bases in the middle. The DNA for the CDR3 is TGCAGTGCTAGTCCTACGACAGTTAATTCACCCCTCCACTTT. Translating gives CSASPTTVNSPLHF.

This rearrangement joins TRBV7-9 to TRBJ2-7; TRBD2 aligns across 8 bases. The junction had 1 base not matched to a gene; V was cut back by 1 base and J by 2 bases. The germline CDR1 and CDR2 sequences are SEHNR and FQNEAQ (reference sequence). This CDR3 region has 14 residues. CDR3 region: CASSLDGRAYEQYF. The CDR3 nucleotides read TGTGCCAGCAGCTTAGACGGGAGGGCCTACGAGCAGTACTTC.

This clonotype was observed a handful of times. This chain joins TRBV12-3 or TRBV12-4 and TRBJ2-2, with 8 bases fitting TRBD1. CDR3 length: 15 residues. V shed 6 bases and J 2 bases; nucleotides not matched to a gene: 5. CDR3 nucleotide sequence: TGTGCCAGCAGGAAGACAGGGGCAAACACCGGGGAGCTGTTTTTT. This encodes CASRKTGANTGELFF.

This clonotype occurred many times. An end of the junction does not agree with germline; a read error may underlie this. The chain carries TRBV2 and TRBJ2-7; D possibly matches TRBD1 or TRBD2 (5 bases each). This CDR3 region has 14 residues. From germline, CDR1 is SNHLY and CDR2 FYNNEI. This chain's CDR3 is CAMKVGLASHEQYF. As DNA, the CDR3 is TGTGCCATGAAGGTGGGGCTAGCCTCCCACGAGCAGTACTTC.

Many counts were recorded for this clonotype. The chain links TRBV27 to TRBJ1-1; maybe TRBD1 (5 bases). This CDR3 has 14 amino acids. Between the trimmed V and J ends, which lost 6 bases and 5 bases, there was a span of 16 bases. Germline CDR1 is MNHEY and CDR2 is SMNVEV (reference sequence). CDR3 DNA sequence: TGTGCCAGCAGGTCCGTTGGGGGGTGGACTGAAGCTTTCTTT. Encoded protein: CASRSVGGWTEAFF.

The sample holds a few counts of this clonotype. The chain combines TRBV6-5 with TRBJ2-3; D is undetermined. The V end was cut by 0 bases, the J end by 3 bases, with 13 bases between. CDR1 is MNHEY and CDR2 is SVGAGI in the germline V gene. This CDR3 has 16 residues. The CDR3 region is CASSYSLRHSTDTQYF. CDR3 coding DNA: TGTGCCAGCAGTTACTCGCTTCGGCACTCTACAGATACGCAGTATTTT.

V usage is TRBV6-5 and J usage is TRBJ2-7; no clear D gene. V was cut by 1 base and J by 4 bases, with 17 bases left in between. Germline lookup yields CDR1 MNHEY and CDR2 SVGAGI. The CDR3 runs to 16 residues. The chain's CDR3 is CASSYYQINKVYEQYF. The CDR3 DNA follows: TGTGCCAGCAGTTACTACCAGATTAATAAAGTTTACGAGCAGTACTTC.

This clonotype has a count of ten or more. The genes are TRBV27 and TRBJ2-2; D possibly corresponds to TRBD2 (5 bases). The CDR3 has 14 residues. Deletions cut 1 base from V and 5 bases from J, with 8 bases between. The germline gives CDR1 MNHEY, CDR2 SMNVEV (reference sequence). Here the CDR3 reads CASSLFGETGELFF. CDR3 coding DNA: TGTGCCAGCAGTTTATTCGGGGAAACCGGGGAGCTGTTTTTT.

The chain couples TRBV12-3 or TRBV12-4 to TRBJ2-1, with 8 bases identical to TRBD1. This CDR3 region has 16 residues. V gave up 6 bases and J gave up 4 bases; unmatched junction bases: 11. The CDR3 here is CASSLGQGSVYNEQFF. The CDR3 DNA follows: TGTGCCAGCAGCCTCGGACAGGGCAGTGTGTACAATGAGCAGTTCTTC.

This clonotype was recorded at least ten times. CDR3: CASSSRGGGQGNSPLHF. CDR3 DNA: TGTGCCAGCAGTTCCCGGGGCGGGGGACAGGGTAATTCACCCCTCCACTTT. V gene TRBV12-3 or TRBV12-4 combines with J gene TRBJ1-6, with 9 positions matching TRBD1. V was pared by 4 bases and J by 6 bases, with 10 bases of the junction left unmatched. The CDR3 is 17 residues long.

This clonotype came up many times. V and J are TRBV14 and TRBJ1-1; no clear D. The CDR3 contains 15 residues. V was cut by 4 bases and J by 4 bases, with 16 bases left in between. The germline CDR1 and CDR2 sequences are SGHDN and FVKESK. CDR3 DNA sequence: TGTGCCAGCAGCCCTCATTTTTACGTGGGCACTGAAGCTTTCTTT. Protein sequence: CASSPHFYVGTEAFF.

The sample holds a few counts of this clonotype. This chain connects TRBV6-6 to TRBJ1-5; D is perhaps TRBD1 (6 bases). The CDR3 is 14 amino acids. V was shortened by 2 bases and J by 1 base, with 6 bases between the two germline ends. The V gene's germline CDR1 is MNHNY and CDR2 SVGAGI (reference sequence). CDR3 sequence reads: CASSYGTSNQPQHF. Here the CDR3 DNA reads TGTGCCAGCAGTTACGGGACAAGCAATCAGCCCCAGCATTTT.

The chain joins TRBV10-3 to TRBJ2-3; TRBD2 aligns across 7 bases. Losses at the gene ends were 3 bases for V and 5 bases for J; bases not matched to a gene: 14. This CDR3 spans 17 amino acids. Germline loops: CDR1 ENHRY, CDR2 SYGVKD. This CDR3 is CAISDPQRGRGGDTQYF. For the CDR3, the DNA is TGTGCCATCAGTGATCCCCAGCGGGGTAGGGGCGGAGATACGCAGTATTTT.

Ten or more counts support this clonotype. This rearrangement joins TRBV11-2 to TRBJ2-2; D not resolved. Trimming took off 8 bases at V and 3 bases at J, with 13 bases between the two ends. The CDR3 contains 14 residues. Germline lookup yields CDR1 SGHAT and CDR2 FQNNGV. The CDR3 protein is CASEWRLDTGELFF. The CDR3 DNA is TGTGCCAGCGAGTGGCGGCTCGACACCGGGGAGCTGTTTTTT.

The chain recombines TRBV28 with TRBJ1-2; 8 nucleotides align to TRBD1. The CDR3 is 12 residues long. Germline CDR1 reads MDHEN; CDR2 reads SYDVKM. Germline trimming cut 5 bases from V and 10 bases from J; bases unmatched to any gene: 6. CDR3 DNA: TGTGCCAGCAGTGCAGGCCAGGGGGCCTACACCTTC. It is translated as CASSAGQGAYTF.

As concerns this clonotype: A clone one base away is much larger, so this may be a read error. J is TRBJ2-7 and V is TRBV18, with a tentative D call TRBD2 (5 bases). The CDR3 has 13 amino acids. V shed 5 bases and J shed 5 bases, with 13 bases lying between them. The germline CDR1 and CDR2 sequences are KGHSH and LQKENI. The CDR3 protein is CASSSRSGDEQYF. The DNA of the CDR3 is TGTGCCAGCTCATCACGCTCCGGGGACGAGCAGTACTTC. The variable domain in full, with the rest retrieved from reference TRBV18 and TRBJ2-7, is NAGVMQNPRHLVRRRGQEARLRCSPMKGHSHVYWYRQLPEEGLKFMVYLQKENIIDESGMPKERFSAEFPKEGPSILRIQQVVRGDSAAYFCASSSRSGDEQYFGPGTRLTVT.

This clonotype was recorded many times. V gene TRBV2 combines with J gene TRBJ2-1; D may be TRBD1 or TRBD2 (5 bases each). Germline V gene sequence: CDR1 SNHLY, CDR2 FYNNEI. V shed 1 base and J shed 9 bases, with 7 bases lying between them. The CDR3 runs to 12 residues. CDR3 nucleotide sequence: TGTGCCAGCAGTGAAGGGGGGAGTGAGCAGTTCTTC. Protein: CASSEGGSEQFF.